This T cell receptor beta chain was retrieved from a study of sequential checkpoint blockade in melanoma. Study details: After both sequences, patients received maintenance nivolumab.

This table comes from immunoSEQ multiplex PCR, and its TCRdb copy is limited to in-frame clones, with some not included. The sample has some 17,000 clones, 70% to 80% seen once; the top ten hold 12%. The CDR3 covers 15 residues. V lost 0 bases and J lost 2, with 11 bases in between. CDR1 and CDR2 from the germline V gene are SGHAT and FQNNGV. Indicated treatment: randomized to nivolumab then ipilimumab (arm A) or the reverse (arm B). No patient had prior DNA-damaging chemotherapy. Sorted cells were live CD3+CD8+, lacking CD19 and CD56, from PBMCs. This receptor was identified in a human donor with melanoma. Here the sequenced sample was CD8+ T cells sorted from blood (inferred from file names), taken from a patient given nivolumab and ipilimumab in sequence. The chain recombines TRBV11-2 with TRBJ2-7; unclear D gene. This CDR3 is CASSLDGQAPYEQYF. For the CDR3, the DNA is TGTGCCAGCAGCTTAGATGGGCAGGCCCCCTACGAGCAGTACTTC.